The subject of this entry is one TCR beta chain. This specimen comes from a study of blood T cell repertoires in COVID-19. Whole-study context: Italy, Spain and the United States were the sources of the convalescent and acute COVID-19 samples. T cells, B-cell-depleted T cells, or PBMCs supplied cDNA or gDNA.

With 4 bases clipped from V and 7 bases from J, the junction kept 3 bases outside the gene matches. The germline CDR1 and CDR2 sequences are SGHRS and YFSETQ. The CDR3 sequence is 15 residues long. Original methodology: Nucleated cell number was recorded as an estimate derived from reference gene primer amplification. Sequencing used immunoSEQ multiplex PCR; TCRdb keeps in-frame clones, though not all of them. The V and J calls and clone size were taken over from that table, and D and trimming were inferred from the DNA. The table includes under 200,000 clones, around 90% detected once. Specimen: peripheral blood. The chain uses TRBV5-1 and TRBJ2-1, with 15 positions matching TRBD2. This receptor was obtained from a man aged 60-69 years with active or convalescent COVID-19. This CDR3 is CASSLGLAGGNEQFF. In DNA, the CDR3 is TGCGCCAGCAGCCTCGGACTAGCGGGGGGGAATGAGCAGTTCTTC.